The clone carrying this T cell receptor (beta chain) was counted only a few times. The CDR3 is 15 residues long. CDR1 is PRHDT and CDR2 is FYEKMQ in the germline V gene (reference sequence). With V trimmed by 5 bases and J by 0 bases, 6 bases remained unmatched. PCR was performed a second time for 7 to 11 cycles using a sample-barcoded 5' primer and a J-beta primer mix. MiXCR was run by TCRdb on the 5' RACE reads, yielding one entry per CDR3 protein. The sample lists over a million distinct CDR3 sequences; 20% to 25% were seen once. The source of the sample is a study of blood T cells in healthy people across ages. This sample also belongs to another study, concerning T cells of mothers and their children.

Sequencing was performed on blood. The TCR was taken from a girl aged 2-15 years in good health. J is TRBJ2-7 and V is TRBV13; 8 bases map to TRBD1. The CDR3, as DNA: TGTGCCAGCAGCCAAGGGACAGGAAGCTCCTACGAGCAGTACTTC. Protein sequence: CASSQGTGSSYEQYF. The variable domain in full, completed from reference TRBV13 and TRBJ2-7, reads AAGVIQSPRHLIKEKRETATLKCYPIPRHDTVYWYQQGPGQDPQFLISFYEKMQSDKGSIPDRFSAQQFSDYHSELNMSSLELGDSALYFCASSQGTGSSYEQYFGPGTRLTVT.